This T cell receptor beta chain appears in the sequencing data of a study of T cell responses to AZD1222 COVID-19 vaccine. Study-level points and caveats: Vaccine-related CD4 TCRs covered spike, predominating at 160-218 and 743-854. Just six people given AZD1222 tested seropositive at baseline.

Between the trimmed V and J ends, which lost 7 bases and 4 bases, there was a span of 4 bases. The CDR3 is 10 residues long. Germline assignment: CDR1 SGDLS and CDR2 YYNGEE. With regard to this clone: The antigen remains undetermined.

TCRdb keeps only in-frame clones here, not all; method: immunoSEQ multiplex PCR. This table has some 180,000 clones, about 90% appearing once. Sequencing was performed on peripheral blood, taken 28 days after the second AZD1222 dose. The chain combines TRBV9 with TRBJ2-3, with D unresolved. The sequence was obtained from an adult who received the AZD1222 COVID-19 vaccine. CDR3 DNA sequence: TGTGCCAGCTCGGCAGATACGCAGTATTTT. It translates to CASSADTQYF.